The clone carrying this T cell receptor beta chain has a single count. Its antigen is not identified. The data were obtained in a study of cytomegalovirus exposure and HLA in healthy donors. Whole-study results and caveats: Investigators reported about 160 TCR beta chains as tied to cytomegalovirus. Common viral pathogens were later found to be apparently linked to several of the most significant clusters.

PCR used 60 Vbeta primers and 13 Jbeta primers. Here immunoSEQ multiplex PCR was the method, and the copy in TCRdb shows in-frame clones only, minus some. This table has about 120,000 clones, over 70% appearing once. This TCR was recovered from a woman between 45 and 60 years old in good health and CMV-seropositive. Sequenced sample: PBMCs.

The CDR3 region is CSVEWTGEYGYTF. The DNA for the CDR3 is TGCAGCGTTGAATGGACAGGCGAATATGGCTACACCTTC. The rearrangement links TRBV29-1 to TRBJ1-2; 7 positions agree with TRBD1. The germline V gene encodes CDR1 SQVTM and CDR2 ANQGSEA. V shed 2 bases and J 5 bases; nucleotides not matched to a gene: 5. CDR3 size: 13 residues.